This entry is about one TCR beta chain. Its antigen remains undetermined. It has no much larger one-base neighbor in the sample; base qualities were not kept. This specimen includes other DNA sequences encoding the same CDR3. These data belong to a study of Ad26.COV2.S vaccination and SARS-CoV-2 variants (dated by TCRdb to about 2021). Looking at the study overall: The specificity and breadth of SARS-CoV-2-reactive T cell receptors after Ad26.COV2.S vaccination were assessed by TCRbeta repertoire sequencing. A total of approximately 32 samples were included in the TCR-sequenced set, comprising around 19 Ad26.COV2.S vaccine recipients, 5 placebo recipients and 8 SARS-CoV-2 convalescent individuals. The paper's findings and limits, for the study overall: Substantial breadth of spike-specific CD8+ and CD4+ T cell responses was reported after vaccination. Compared with placebo recipients, Ad26.COV2.S recipients showed higher spike-specific TCR breadth (P = 0.0014). Comparable non-spike TCR breadth was observed between vaccine and placebo recipients, consistent with only spike being contained in the vaccine. The authors noted that total T cell responses may have been underestimated by the TCR breadth and depth analyses.

Sample time point, as interpreted from the label and publication: individuals recovered from natural SARS-CoV-2 infection. The immunoSEQ Assay was the method used to sequence TCRbeta CDR3 regions. After extraction, genomic DNA underwent amplification by bias-controlled multiplex PCR, followed by high-throughput sequencing. Per the authors' processing: To quantify the absolute abundance of every unique TCRbeta CDR3 region, sequences were collapsed and filtered. Usable DNA was measured by amplifying reference genes present in all nucleated cells, and TCRbeta template counts were normalized to that usable DNA to estimate T cell fraction. Repertoire TCRs were annotated as SARS-CoV-2-specific when V gene, CDR3 amino acid sequence and J gene were exactly matched to a known reactive TCR set. The reference SARS-CoV-2 TCR set was obtained from MIRA and was filtered for enrichment in COVID-19-positive ImmuneCODE repertoires, whereby public or cross-reactive TCRs were removed. Based on the MIRA antigens, annotated TCRs were further analysed at the level of specific ORF or position within ORF. Depth was the summed frequency of annotated unique rearrangements, while breadth was defined as annotated unique rearrangements over total unique productive rearrangements. Two-sided Wilcoxon rank-sum tests were used to compare TCR breadth between groups. In TCRdb, the immuneACCESS table is reduced to in-frame sequences with V and J assigned. These tables do not hold every clone; where another copy was compared, an unresolved V gene accounts for under half, and the others remain unexplained. Clonal size and the V and J genes are those of that table, whereas D and trimming came from the DNA. The sample table holds approximately 340,000 clones, of which 92% were seen once. The leading ten clones occupy 3% to 5% of the sample.

The TCR comes from a human donor who had recovered from COVID-19. The sequenced sample was peripheral blood, obtained after recovery from COVID-19.

CDR3 region: CASSWEGKGTEAFF. DNA sequence: TGTGCCAGCAGTTGGGAAGGGAAGGGAACTGAAGCTTTCTTT. The rearranged segments are TRBV6-5 and TRBJ1-1; too little of a D gene remains to name it. Based on the germline V gene, the CDR1 and CDR2 sequences are MNHEY and SVGAGI. The germline ends are 14 bases apart after V is trimmed by 4 bases and J by 5 bases. The CDR3 runs 14 amino acids, cysteine and phenylalanine included. Only the CDR3 DNA stays, 42 bases, in frame from base 1.